This T cell receptor beta chain was captured in a study of early T cells in non-severe SARS-CoV-2 infection. Overall study context: Chains stayed unpaired after sequencing of bulk RNA from unsorted whole blood. General study results and limits: Anti-spike CD8 responses were favored by VDJdb matching, which missed private and CD4 specificities.

There are a few counts of this clonotype. Its antigen is not known. Trimming took 5 bases from V and 1 from J, leaving 17 bases between them. This CDR3 has 16 residues. CDR1 is SGHVS, CDR2 FNYEAQ, per germline. Unique molecular identifiers tagged individual cDNA molecules. TCRdb re-analysed the 5' RACE reads in MiXCR, keeping a single row per CDR3 protein. The sample lists roughly 69,000 distinct CDR3 sequences, 9% to 10% seen once, with roughly 15% in the top ten. The chain joins TRBV7-6 to TRBJ1-1; D not resolved. The sample consisted of whole blood, taken at baseline. The sequence derives from an adult who was a healthcare worker with PCR-confirmed SARS-CoV-2 infection or an uninfected control (not recorded which). CDR3 in amino acids: CASSQFQVLGNTEAFF. The DNA for the CDR3 is TGTGCCAGCAGCCAATTCCAGGTTCTCGGGAACACTGAAGCTTTCTTT.